One sample yielded the 21 T cell receptor beta chains listed below, sequenced in a study of blood T cell repertoires in COVID-19. Using immunoSEQ multiplex PCR, the repertoire was profiled, and TCRdb retains in-frame clones only, with some absent. Among some 210,000 clones listed, around four fifths were seen once. The source material was peripheral blood. The receptors here all came from a human donor in a cohort sampled during active COVID-19.

V is TRBV6-5 and J is TRBJ1-3, with D unclear. CDR1 is MNHEY and CDR2 is SVGAGI in the germline V gene. The CDR3 runs 12 residues. V was shortened by 7 bases and J by 0 bases, with 4 bases between the two germline ends. The CDR3 DNA is TGTGCCAGCACAAACTCTGGAAACACCATATATTTT. Its protein product is CASTNSGNTIYF.

This clone was counted between two and nine times. The CDR3 here is CASSQSVTIWAGRTEAFF. The CDR3 bases are TGCGCCAGCAGTCAATCAGTCACCATTTGGGCAGGCCGCACTGAAGCTTTCTTT. The V gene is TRBV23-1, the J gene TRBJ1-1; D not resolved. TRBV23-1 is an ORF; its function is uncertain. V was pared by 0 bases and J by 4 bases, with 21 bases between. The CDR3 consists of 18 residues.

This clone was counted between two and nine times. The rearrangement uses TRBV19 and TRBJ1-1, with a weak D call TRBD1 (6 bases). The V end was cut by 3 bases, the J end by 3 bases, with 8 bases between. The CDR3 is 13 amino acids. CDR1 and CDR2 from the germline V gene are LNHDA and SQIVND (reference sequence). CDR3 region: CASSIQGYTEAFF. CDR3 nucleotide sequence: TGTGCCAGTAGTATCCAGGGGTACACTGAAGCTTTCTTT.

The V call is TRBV29-1, the J call TRBJ1-2, with a possible D match to TRBD1 (5 bases). V was cut by 6 bases and J by 8 bases, with 19 bases left in between. The germline CDR1 and CDR2 sequences are SQVTM and ANQGSEA. There are 13 residues in the CDR3. CDR3 bases: TGCAGCGTGGCCCGACAGTCCGCTAACGGCTACACCTTC. This sequence encodes CSVARQSANGYTF.

This chain connects TRBV7-9 to TRBJ2-3; D perhaps matches TRBD1 (5 bases). Trimming shortened V by 1 base and J by 4 bases, and 15 bases separated the two germline ends. Germline loops: CDR1 SEHNR, CDR2 FQNEAQ (reference sequence). The length of the CDR3 is 16 residues. The CDR3 loop reads CASSLDGAKIPDTQYF. CDR3 bases: TGTGCCAGCAGCTTAGATGGGGCAAAGATTCCAGATACGCAGTATTTT.

The chain is built from TRBV5-5 and TRBJ2-1, with D possibly TRBD2 on 5 matching bases. Per the germline V gene, CDR1 is SGHKS and CDR2 is YYEKEE (reference sequence). Trimming shortened V by 0 bases and J by 9 bases, and 13 bases separated the two germline ends. The CDR3 sequence is 14 residues long. DNA of the CDR3: TGTGCCAGCAGCTTGGTGAGCCACGCGGGTGAGCAGTTCTTC. Translated: CASSLVSHAGEQFF.

J is TRBJ1-6 and V is TRBV6-6, with D maybe TRBD1 (5 bases). This CDR3 is 14 amino acids long. CDR1 and CDR2 (germline): MNHNY, SVGAGI (reference sequence). The V and J ends lost 5 bases and 6 bases respectively, with 11 bases between them. The CDR3 bases are TGTGCCAGCAGTAAAACCGACAGTAATTCACCCCTCCACTTT. Residues: CASSKTDSNSPLHF.

This clone was detected only once. This chain joins TRBV6-5 and TRBJ1-1; tentative D call: TRBD1 (5 bases). The CDR3 sequence is 14 residues long. Germline-derived CDR1 and CDR2 are MNHEY and SVGAGI. The V and J ends lost 7 bases and 7 bases respectively, with 19 bases between them. The chain's CDR3 is CASTQSGRAVEAFF. The CDR3 bases are TGTGCCAGCACCCAGTCCGGCAGGGCGGTTGAAGCTTTCTTT.

This chain connects TRBV29-1 to TRBJ2-7, with TRBD1 matching 8 bases. CDR1 and CDR2 from the germline V gene are SQVTM and ANQGSEA. The CDR3 sequence is 12 residues long. V lost 6 bases to trimming and J lost 2 bases; unmatched junction nucleotides: 3. The CDR3 protein is CSVRTGPYEQYF. The CDR3 nucleotides read TGCAGCGTAAGGACAGGGCCCTACGAGCAGTACTTC.

The V gene is TRBV28, the J gene TRBJ2-1; D possibly corresponds to TRBD1 (6 bases). Germline V CDR1 and CDR2: MDHEN, SYDVKM. This CDR3 region has 15 residues. V was trimmed by 7 bases and J by 0 bases, leaving 13 bases between them. CDR3 region: CASNSDRRSYNEQFF. In DNA, the CDR3 is TGTGCCAGCAATTCTGACAGGCGCTCCTACAATGAGCAGTTCTTC.

The chain recombines TRBV6-6 with TRBJ2-4; 9 bases align to TRBD1. Trimming took 6 bases from V and 7 from J; bases not matched to a gene: 10. The CDR3 runs 15 residues. Per germline, CDR1 MNHNY and CDR2 SVGAGI (reference sequence). CDR3 residues: CASRLQGARRNIQYF. The CDR3 DNA follows: TGTGCCAGCAGGCTACAGGGGGCAAGGAGGAACATTCAGTACTTC.

The V call is TRBV9, the J call TRBJ2-3; possible D gene TRBD2, 7 bases. V lost 3 bases to trimming and J lost 1 base, with 12 bases between them. This CDR3 spans 15 amino acids. Germline values: CDR1 SGDLS, CDR2 YYNGEE. The CDR3 DNA sequence: TGTGCCAGCAGCGCCGGAGGGGGGGGCACAGATACGCAGTATTTT. This encodes CASSAGGGGTDTQYF.

In its sample, this clone was seen once. The chain has TRBV18 and TRBJ1-2, with 12 bases fitting TRBD1. The CDR3 runs to 15 residues. Germline V gene sequence: CDR1 KGHSH, CDR2 LQKENI. V lost 2 bases and J lost 4; bases outside the gene matches: 2. The CDR3 loop is CASSPGTGGFYGYTF. Written as DNA, the CDR3 is TGTGCCAGCTCACCAGGGACAGGGGGCTTCTATGGCTACACCTTC.

This clone was counted once. The J gene is TRBJ1-5, the V gene TRBV19; 7 nucleotides agree with TRBD1. CDR1 is LNHDA, CDR2 SQIVND, per germline (reference sequence). This CDR3 is built from 16 residues. V dropped 3 bases and J dropped 5; count of bases not matched to a gene: 10. As DNA, the CDR3 is TGTGCCAGTAGTATCCGAACAGGGGTCGGAGATCAGCCCCAGCATTTT. Protein product: CASSIRTGVGDQPQHF.

V and J are TRBV4-2 and TRBJ1-4, with D perhaps TRBD1 (6 bases). V lost 0 bases and J lost 4, with 12 bases in between. The CDR3 has 16 residues. Germline CDR1 LGHNA, CDR2 YNFKEQ. The CDR3 protein is CASSQEPTGDNEKLFF. The DNA for the CDR3 is TGTGCCAGCAGCCAAGAGCCGACAGGTGATAATGAAAAACTGTTTTTT.

This sequence joins TRBV28 and TRBJ2-7; a possible D gene is TRBD1 (6 bases). Trimming removed 10 bases from V and 2 bases from J, with 15 bases in between. The CDR3 covers 13 residues. CDR1 and CDR2 from the germline V gene are MDHEN and SYDVKM. CDR3 loop: CATTGNVPYEQYF. CDR3 in DNA: TGTGCCACCACAGGGAATGTTCCCTACGAGCAGTACTTC. Full variable domain (remainder filled in from reference TRBV28 and TRBJ2-7): DVKVTQSSRYLVKRTGEKVFLECVQDMDHENMFWYRQDPGLGLRLIYFSYDVKMKEKGDIPEGYSVSREKKERFSLILESASTNQTSMYLCATTGNVPYEQYFGPGTRLTVT.

The rearrangement uses TRBV29-1 and TRBJ1-1; D might be TRBD1 (5 bases). V shed 3 bases and J shed 4 bases, with 15 bases lying between them. Germline lookup yields CDR1 SQVTM and CDR2 ANQGSEA. The CDR3 covers 14 residues. Written as DNA, the CDR3 is TGCAGCGTTGAGGGTTGGCAGGGTGGCACTGAAGCTTTCTTT. Translating it yields CSVEGWQGGTEAFF.

The CDR3 loop is CASSAHGGTYEQYF. CDR3 sequence (DNA): TGTGCCAGCAGTGCTCACGGAGGAACCTACGAGCAGTACTTC. The chain has TRBV6-2 or TRBV6-3 and TRBJ2-7; D perhaps matches TRBD2 (5 bases). CDR3 size: 14 residues. Germline-derived CDR1 and CDR2 are MNHEY and SVGEGT. The ends were cut back, 5 bases at V and 2 bases at J, with 13 bases in the middle.

CDR3 residues: CASSVEGLAGRSEQFF. In DNA form, the CDR3 reads TGTGCCAGCAGCGTGGAAGGACTAGCGGGGAGAAGTGAGCAGTTCTTC. The rearrangement uses TRBV9 and TRBJ2-1; 12 bases map to TRBD2. V was pared by 2 bases and J by 9 bases, with 9 bases of the junction left unmatched. Germline V gene sequence: CDR1 SGDLS, CDR2 YYNGEE. This CDR3 has 16 residues.

The chain joins TRBV7-9 to TRBJ2-1, with D unresolved. Deletions cut 5 bases from V and 10 bases from J, with 15 bases between. CDR1 SEHNR and CDR2 FQNEAQ come from the germline V gene (reference sequence). There are 13 residues in the CDR3. CDR3 bases: TGTGCCAGCAGCGTATCGCTAGTCGGCGAGCAGTTCTTC. Its protein is CASSVSLVGEQFF.

The table lists this clone with a few counts. This sequence joins TRBV5-6 and TRBJ2-1; 10 bases fit TRBD1. J was trimmed by 7 bases and V by 5 bases; bases with no gene match: 6. Germline V gene sequence: CDR1 SGHDT, CDR2 YYEEEE. The CDR3 is made up of 14 amino acids. CDR3 DNA: TGTGCCAGCAGAGGGACAGGGGATGGGAATGAGCAGTTCTTC. Translation: CASRGTGDGNEQFF.